Described below is a single TCR beta chain sequence and its context. Its antigen is not known. TCRdb reprocessed the reads with MiXCR, giving one entry per CDR3 protein. Of roughly 70,000 distinct CDR3 sequences listed, roughly 20% were seen once; the top ten hold about 66%. This specimen comes from a study of T cell repertoires in cytomegalovirus infection. The clonotype was recovered from a human donor in good health (CMV status not recorded). Some clones in this sample may be carry-over from other donors' samples. This specimen consisted of CD8+ T cells from cultured PBMCs, obtained from culture after CMV antigen stimulation.

CDR3 in amino acids: CASSQWGGNQPQHF. The CDR3 bases are TGTGCCAGCAGCCAATGGGGGGGAAATCAGCCCCAGCATTTT. This rearrangement joins TRBV5-6 to TRBJ1-5; the D gene is possibly TRBD1 (5 bases). The CDR3 totals 14 residues. V gave up 4 bases and J gave up 4 bases, with 12 bases separating them. Germline CDR1 and CDR2: SGHDT and YYEEEE.